This T cell receptor beta chain was found in a study of T cell responses to AZD1222 COVID-19 vaccine. Overall study findings and caveats: In a largely white British group with more females than males, clonal diversity was possibly underestimated. Mapped onto spike, vaccine-associated CD4 TCRs spanned it and were dominant at 160-218 and 743-854. Repertoire sampling was restricted to post-peak T cell response timepoints. Baseline antibody screening turned up just a handful of seropositive AZD1222 recipients.

Data came from immunoSEQ multiplex PCR; TCRdb stores just in-frame clones and leaves some out. This sample carries some 200,000 clones, approximately 94% of them seen once, and the ten largest clones take about 1.5%. V was trimmed by 4 bases and J by 4 bases, leaving 5 bases between them. The CDR3 runs 11 residues. Germline V CDR1 and CDR2: MNHEY, SVGEGT. Comments on this clone: The antigen remains undetermined. The same CDR3 also results from other DNA sequences found in this sample.

The rearrangement uses TRBV6-2 or TRBV6-3 and TRBJ2-7; D is ambiguous. The sequence was obtained from an adult who received the MenACWY meningococcal vaccine as a control. The sequencing here drew on peripheral blood, taken 28 days after the second dose of the MenACWY control vaccine. The DNA for the CDR3 is TGTGCCAGCAGTTCCCCTTACGAGCAGTACTTC. It is translated as CASSSPYEQYF.